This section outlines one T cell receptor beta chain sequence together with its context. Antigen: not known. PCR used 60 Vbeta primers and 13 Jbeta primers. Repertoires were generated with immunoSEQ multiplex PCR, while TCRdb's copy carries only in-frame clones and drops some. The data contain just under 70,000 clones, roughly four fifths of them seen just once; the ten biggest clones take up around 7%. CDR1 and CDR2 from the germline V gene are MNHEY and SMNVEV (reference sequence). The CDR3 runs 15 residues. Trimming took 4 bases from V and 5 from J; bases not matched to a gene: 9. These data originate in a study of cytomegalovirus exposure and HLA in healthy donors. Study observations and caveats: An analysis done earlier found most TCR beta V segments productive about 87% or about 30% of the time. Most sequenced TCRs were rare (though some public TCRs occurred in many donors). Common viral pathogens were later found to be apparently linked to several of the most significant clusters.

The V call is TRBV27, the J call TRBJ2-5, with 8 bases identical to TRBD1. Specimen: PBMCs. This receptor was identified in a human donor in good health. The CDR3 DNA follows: TGTGCCAGCAGTTCCGGGACAGGATGGGGGGAGACCCAGTACTTC. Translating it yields CASSSGTGWGETQYF.